A single sample gave rise to the 9 T cell receptor beta chains below, sequenced in a study of T cells after yellow fever vaccination. TCRdb used MiXCR to reprocess the 5' RACE reads, holding one entry per CDR3 protein. The data show 300,000 to 400,000 distinct CDR3 sequences, 12% seen once. The sequenced sample was CD4+ T cells sorted from PBMCs, obtained 15 days after the yellow fever booster vaccination. These receptors were taken from a man younger than 35 who received the YFV17D yellow fever vaccine.

The rearrangement links TRBV18 to TRBJ2-3, with 10 bases matching TRBD2. The CDR3 has 15 residues. Germline V gene lookup returns CDR1 KGHSH and CDR2 LQKENI. V was pared by 4 bases and J by 7 bases, with 8 bases of the junction left unmatched. This chain's CDR3 is CASSQAGGPPNTQYF. The DNA of the CDR3 is TGTGCCAGCTCACAAGCGGGGGGGCCCCCAAATACGCAGTATTTT.

This clonotype was counted a few times. The rearrangement joins TRBV11-2 to TRBJ1-6; TRBD1 is a possible D gene (6 bases). The CDR3 extends over 15 amino acids. V lost 4 bases and J 10 bases, leaving 17 bases between the germline ends. Germline V CDR1 and CDR2: SGHAT, FQNNGV. The CDR3 sequence is CASSSQTGLGSPLHF. CDR3 coding DNA: TGTGCCAGCAGCTCACAGACAGGTCTTGGGTCACCCCTCCACTTT.

The chain joins TRBV7-2 to TRBJ2-3; D ambiguous. Trimming pared 5 bases from V and 2 bases from J, leaving 20 bases between. CDR1 SGHTA and CDR2 FQGNSA come from the germline V gene. The CDR3 contains 17 residues. CDR3 sequence (DNA): TGTGCCAGCAGCCCTCAGCATCAGGCCCAGATCACAGATACGCAGTATTTT. This gives the protein CASSPQHQAQITDTQYF.

This clonotype came up many times. The CDR3: CASSFGGADTQYF. The CDR3 region has the DNA TGTGCCAGCAGCTTCGGGGGGGCGGATACGCAGTATTTT. This chain connects TRBV7-3 to TRBJ2-3, with TRBD2 matching over 8 bases. The CDR3 is 13 residues long. The J segment lost 6 bases and the V segment lost 3 bases, leaving 2 bases of the junction unmatched. Germline-derived CDR1 and CDR2 are SGHTA and FQGTGA.

V usage is TRBV18 and J usage is TRBJ2-7, with 7 bases that match TRBD2. The V gene's germline CDR1 is KGHSH and CDR2 LQKENI. The CDR3 is 13 amino acids. J gave up 12 bases and V 5 bases, and 13 bases lay outside the gene matches. The CDR3 region has the DNA TGTGCCAGCTCAGCGACAGAGGAGCGGGGCATGTACTTC. Encoded protein: CASSATEERGMYF.

This sequence joins TRBV5-6 and TRBJ2-7, with TRBD1 as a possible D gene (5 bases). The V and J ends lost 1 base and 2 bases respectively, with 13 bases between them. Germline V gene sequence: CDR1 SGHDT, CDR2 YYEEEE. This CDR3 comprises 15 residues. The CDR3 reads CASSLYRGRTYEQYV. The CDR3 DNA follows: TGTGCCAGCAGCTTGTATAGGGGCCGAACCTACGAGCAGTACGTC.

The chain carries TRBV12-3 or TRBV12-4 and TRBJ1-5; TRBD1 is a possible D gene (6 bases). The length of the CDR3 is 20 residues. Trimming removed 5 bases at V and 1 base at J, with 27 bases between. This CDR3 reads CASSAPDRREYGISNQPQHF. In nucleotides, the CDR3 is TGTGCCAGCAGTGCCCCCGACAGGCGGGAGTATGGAATCAGCAATCAGCCCCAGCATTTT.

This chain connects TRBV5-5 to TRBJ2-1; 7 positions match TRBD1. The ends lost 2 bases at V and 13 bases at J; junction bases unmatched: 9. This CDR3 is built from 13 residues. The germline gives CDR1 SGHKS, CDR2 YYEKEE (reference sequence). CDR3 in DNA: TGTGCCAGCAGCTTAGGGGGCCTCCGACTTCAGTTCTTC. The encoded protein is CASSLGGLRLQFF. Combining the CDR3 with reference TRBV5-5 and TRBJ2-1 gives the whole variable domain DAGVTQSPTHLIKTRGQQVTLRCSPISGHKSVSWYQQVLGQGPQFIFQYYEKEERGRGNFPDRFSARQFPNYSSELNVNALLLGDSALYLCASSLGGLRLQFFGPGTRLTVL.

This clonotype was detected only a few times. The chain combines TRBV6-1 with TRBJ1-2; D remains ambiguous. Germline V gene lookup returns CDR1 MNHNS and CDR2 SASEGT. Trimming shortened V by 7 bases and J by 4 bases, and 13 bases separated the two germline ends. The CDR3 has 13 amino acids. CDR3 nucleotides: TGTGCCAGCAACCAGGACGGATTCTATGGCTACACCTTC. Translated, it gives CASNQDGFYGYTF.